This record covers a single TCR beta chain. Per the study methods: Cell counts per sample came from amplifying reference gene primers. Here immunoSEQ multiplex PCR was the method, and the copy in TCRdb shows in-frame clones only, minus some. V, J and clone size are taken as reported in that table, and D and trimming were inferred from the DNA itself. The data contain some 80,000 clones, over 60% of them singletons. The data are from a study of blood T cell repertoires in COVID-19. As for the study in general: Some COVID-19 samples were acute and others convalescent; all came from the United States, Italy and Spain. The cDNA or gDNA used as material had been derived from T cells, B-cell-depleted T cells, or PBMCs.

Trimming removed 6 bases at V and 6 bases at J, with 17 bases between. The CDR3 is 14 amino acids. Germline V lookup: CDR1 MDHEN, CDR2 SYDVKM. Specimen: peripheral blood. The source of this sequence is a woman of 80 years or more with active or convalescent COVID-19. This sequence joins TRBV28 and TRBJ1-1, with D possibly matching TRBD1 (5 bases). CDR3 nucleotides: TGTGCCAGCAGCGCCCCGGGGGGAGTCTCTGAAGCTTTCTTT. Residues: CASSAPGGVSEAFF.